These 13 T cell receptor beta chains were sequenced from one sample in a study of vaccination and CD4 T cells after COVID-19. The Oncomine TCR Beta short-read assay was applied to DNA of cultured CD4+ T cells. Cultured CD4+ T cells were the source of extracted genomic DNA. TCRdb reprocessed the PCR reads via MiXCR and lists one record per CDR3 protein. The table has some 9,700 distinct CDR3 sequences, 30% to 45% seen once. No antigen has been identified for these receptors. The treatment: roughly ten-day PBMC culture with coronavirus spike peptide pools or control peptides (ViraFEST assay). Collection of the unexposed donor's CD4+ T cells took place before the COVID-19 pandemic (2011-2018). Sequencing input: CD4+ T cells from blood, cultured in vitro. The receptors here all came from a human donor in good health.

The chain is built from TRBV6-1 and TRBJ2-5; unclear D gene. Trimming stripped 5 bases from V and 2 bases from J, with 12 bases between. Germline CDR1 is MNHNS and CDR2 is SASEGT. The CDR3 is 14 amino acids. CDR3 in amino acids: CASSLDSEQETQYF. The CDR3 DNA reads TGTGCCAGCAGTCTTGATAGTGAGCAAGAGACCCAGTACTTC.

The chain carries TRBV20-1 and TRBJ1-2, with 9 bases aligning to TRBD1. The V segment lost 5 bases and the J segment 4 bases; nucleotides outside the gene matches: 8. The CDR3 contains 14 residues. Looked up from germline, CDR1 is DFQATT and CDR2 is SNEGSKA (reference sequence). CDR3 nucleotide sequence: TGCAGTGCTGGCGGGACAGGGTTCGCCTATGGCTACACCTTC. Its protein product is CSAGGTGFAYGYTF.

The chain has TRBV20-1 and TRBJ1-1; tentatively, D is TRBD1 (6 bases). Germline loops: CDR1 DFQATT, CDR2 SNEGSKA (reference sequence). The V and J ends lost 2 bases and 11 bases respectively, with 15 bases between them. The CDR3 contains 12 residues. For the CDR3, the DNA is TGCAGTGCTAGAAACGACAGGATGGGGGCTTTCTTT. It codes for CSARNDRMGAFF.

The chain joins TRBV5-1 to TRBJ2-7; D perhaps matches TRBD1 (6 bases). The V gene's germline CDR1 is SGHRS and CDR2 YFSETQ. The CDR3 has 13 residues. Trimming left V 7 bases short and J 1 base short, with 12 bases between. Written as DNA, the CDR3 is TGCGCCAGCCGCCGACAGGAGTCCTACGAGCAGTACTTC. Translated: CASRRQESYEQYF.

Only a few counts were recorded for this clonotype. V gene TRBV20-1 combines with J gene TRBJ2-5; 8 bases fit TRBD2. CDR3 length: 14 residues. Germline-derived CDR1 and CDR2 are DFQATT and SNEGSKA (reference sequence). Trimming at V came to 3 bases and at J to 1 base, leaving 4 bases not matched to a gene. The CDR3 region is CSASFGRAQETQYF. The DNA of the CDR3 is TGCAGTGCTAGTTTCGGGAGGGCCCAAGAGACCCAGTACTTC.

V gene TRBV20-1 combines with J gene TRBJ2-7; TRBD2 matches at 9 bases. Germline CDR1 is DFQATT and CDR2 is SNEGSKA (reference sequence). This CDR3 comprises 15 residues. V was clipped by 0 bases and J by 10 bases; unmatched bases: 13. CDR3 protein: CSARDLIGLAGYQYF. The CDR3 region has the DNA TGCAGTGCTAGAGATCTCATCGGGCTAGCGGGATACCAGTACTTC.

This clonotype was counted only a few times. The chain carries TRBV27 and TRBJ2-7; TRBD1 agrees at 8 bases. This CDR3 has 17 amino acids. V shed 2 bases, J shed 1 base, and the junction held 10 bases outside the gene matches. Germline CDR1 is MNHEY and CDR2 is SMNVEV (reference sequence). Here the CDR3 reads CASSLRRQGRSSYEQYF. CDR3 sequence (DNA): TGTGCCAGCAGTTTACGAAGACAGGGGAGGAGTTCCTACGAGCAGTACTTC.

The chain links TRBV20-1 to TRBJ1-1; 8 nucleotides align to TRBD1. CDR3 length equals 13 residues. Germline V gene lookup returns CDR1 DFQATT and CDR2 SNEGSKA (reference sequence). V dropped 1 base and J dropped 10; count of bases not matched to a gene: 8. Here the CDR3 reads CSARGTGPKRAFF. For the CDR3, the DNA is TGCAGTGCTAGAGGGACAGGGCCAAAAAGAGCTTTCTTT.

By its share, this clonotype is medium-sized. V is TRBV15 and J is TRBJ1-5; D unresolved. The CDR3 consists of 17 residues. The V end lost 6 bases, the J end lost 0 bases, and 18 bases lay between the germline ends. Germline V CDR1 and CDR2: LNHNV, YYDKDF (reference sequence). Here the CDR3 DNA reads TGTGCCACCAGGGACCTCGGGTTAACCTATAGCAATCAGCCCCAGCATTTT. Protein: CATRDLGLTYSNQPQHF.

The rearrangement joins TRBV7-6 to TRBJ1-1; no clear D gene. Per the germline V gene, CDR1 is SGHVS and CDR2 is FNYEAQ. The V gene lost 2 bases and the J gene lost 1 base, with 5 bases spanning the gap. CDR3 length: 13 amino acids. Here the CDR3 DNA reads TGTGCCAGCAGCTTACTCACGAACACTGAAGCTTTCTTT. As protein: CASSLLTNTEAFF.

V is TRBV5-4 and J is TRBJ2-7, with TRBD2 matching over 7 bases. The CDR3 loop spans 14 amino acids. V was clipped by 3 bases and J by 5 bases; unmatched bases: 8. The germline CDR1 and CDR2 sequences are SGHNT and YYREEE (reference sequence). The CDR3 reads CASSSALAVNEQYF. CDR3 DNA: TGTGCCAGCAGCTCGGCGCTAGCGGTTAACGAGCAGTACTTC.

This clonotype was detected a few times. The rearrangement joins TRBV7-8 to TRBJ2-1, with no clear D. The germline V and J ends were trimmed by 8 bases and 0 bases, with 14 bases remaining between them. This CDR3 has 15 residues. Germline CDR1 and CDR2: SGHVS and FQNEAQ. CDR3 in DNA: TGTGCCAGCCATGGTCGCCTTGGCTCCTACAATGAGCAGTTCTTC. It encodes CASHGRLGSYNEQFF.

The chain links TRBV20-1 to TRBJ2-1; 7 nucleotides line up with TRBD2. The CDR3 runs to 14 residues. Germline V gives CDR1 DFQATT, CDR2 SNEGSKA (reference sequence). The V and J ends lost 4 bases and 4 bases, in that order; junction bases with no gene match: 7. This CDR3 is CSATRPSGYNEQFF. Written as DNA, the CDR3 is TGCAGTGCTACGCGACCTAGCGGTTACAATGAGCAGTTCTTC.